The rows below give T cell receptor beta chains drawn from one sample of a study of blood T cells in healthy people across ages. Each CDR3 protein is one row after TCRdb ran MiXCR on the 5' RACE reads. The table includes about 690,000 distinct CDR3 sequences, approximately 40% detected once. The sample consisted of blood. Receptor source: an elderly man in good health. Each CDR3 is given with its conserved first and last residue. Fields, in order: D gene, J gene, V gene, clone size, CDR3 DNA, CDR3 protein. The D gene is left open where the match is weak. Part of the rows lack a size; the others show once, few, many or a class for expanded clones.

d_gene: NA; j_gene: TRBJ2-2; v_gene: TRBV9; abundance: few; CDR3nt: TGTGCCAGCAGCGTGGGTTTGCGAGCGGACACAAACACCGGGGAGCTGTTTTTT; CDR3aa: CASSVGLRADTNTGELFF
d_gene: TRBD1; j_gene: TRBJ1-5; v_gene: TRBV12-5; abundance: few; CDR3nt: TGTGCTAGTGGTTTGACAGGGGTCGGGCGTCAGCCCCAGCATTTT; CDR3aa: CASGLTGVGRQPQHF
d_gene: NA; j_gene: TRBJ1-2; v_gene: TRBV6-5; abundance: NA; CDR3nt: TGTGCCAGCAGTTCCCCCCGGGACACCTATGGCTACACCTTC; CDR3aa: CASSSPRDTYGYTF
d_gene: TRBD2; j_gene: TRBJ2-5; v_gene: TRBV6-6; abundance: NA; CDR3nt: TGTGCCAGCAGTTACCGAATTTCCCCCGGGGGGGGAGAGACCCAGTACTTC; CDR3aa: CASSYRISPGGGETQYF
d_gene: TRBD2; j_gene: TRBJ2-3; v_gene: TRBV20-1; abundance: NA; CDR3nt: TGCAGTGCCCCGCCCCCAGGGGTAGCGGGGGAAGATACGCAGTATTTT; CDR3aa: CSAPPPGVAGEDTQYF
d_gene: NA; j_gene: TRBJ2-6; v_gene: TRBV2; abundance: few; CDR3nt: TGTGCCAGCAGTGGACAGAGCTCTGGGGCCAACGTCCTGACTTTC; CDR3aa: CASSGQSSGANVLTF
d_gene: TRBD1; j_gene: TRBJ1-1; v_gene: TRBV12-3/TRBV12-4; abundance: NA; CDR3nt: TGTGCCAGCAGCCCCTTGGGGACAGGGGTAATCAGGAACACTGAAGCTTTCTTT; CDR3aa: CASSPLGTGVIRNTEAFF
d_gene: NA; j_gene: TRBJ2-2; v_gene: TRBV5-1; abundance: NA; CDR3nt: TGCGCCACTCGAAGGCAGTTGAACACCGGGGAGCTGTTTTTT; CDR3aa: CATRRQLNTGELFF
d_gene: NA; j_gene: TRBJ2-5; v_gene: TRBV6-5; abundance: NA; CDR3nt: TGTGCCAGCAGTTACTCGACAGCAGGTTGGGAGACCCAGTACTTC; CDR3aa: CASSYSTAGWETQYF
d_gene: TRBD1; j_gene: TRBJ2-2; v_gene: TRBV28; abundance: NA; CDR3nt: TGTGCCAGCAGTTTGGGACAGGCGGGGCTGTTTTTT; CDR3aa: CASSLGQAGLFF
d_gene: NA; j_gene: TRBJ2-5; v_gene: TRBV3-1; abundance: NA; CDR3nt: TGTGCCAGCAGCCAAGAACGGGCAGGGCGGCACAATGAGCAGTACTTC; CDR3aa: CASSQERAGRHNEQYF
d_gene: TRBD1; j_gene: TRBJ2-1; v_gene: TRBV6-5; abundance: many; CDR3nt: TGTGCCAGCAGTGACAGGGGGACCTACAATGAGCAGTTCTTC; CDR3aa: CASSDRGTYNEQFF
d_gene: NA; j_gene: TRBJ1-6; v_gene: TRBV28; abundance: NA; CDR3nt: TGTGCCAGCAGTCACTTACGGGGGGATAATTCACCCCTCCACTTT; CDR3aa: CASSHLRGDNSPLHF
d_gene: TRBD1; j_gene: TRBJ1-6; v_gene: TRBV9; abundance: NA; CDR3nt: TGTGCCAGCAGCGCCCAGCGGACAGGGAGGTCACCCCTCCACTTT; CDR3aa: CASSAQRTGRSPLHF
d_gene: NA; j_gene: TRBJ2-1; v_gene: TRBV5-1; abundance: NA; CDR3nt: TGCGCCAGCAGCTTGGCCCCCGGGGCTGACAATGAGCAGTTCTTC; CDR3aa: CASSLAPGADNEQFF
d_gene: TRBD1; j_gene: TRBJ1-2; v_gene: TRBV7-2; abundance: NA; CDR3nt: TGTGCCAGCAGCTTAGATATACGCGGGGGACAGGTCTATGGCTACACCTTC; CDR3aa: CASSLDIRGGQVYGYTF
d_gene: NA; j_gene: TRBJ2-5; v_gene: TRBV7-2; abundance: NA; CDR3nt: TGTGCCAGCAGCACCCGGGTGGCCCAGTACTTC; CDR3aa: CASSTRVAQYF
d_gene: TRBD1; j_gene: TRBJ1-1; v_gene: TRBV6-2/TRBV6-3; abundance: NA; CDR3nt: TGTGCCAGCAGTTACTCGAAATCATATGGACAGGGACTCATGAACACTGGAGCTTTCTTT; CDR3aa: CASSYSKSYGQGLMNTGAFF
d_gene: NA; j_gene: TRBJ1-2; v_gene: TRBV4-2; abundance: many; CDR3nt: TGTGCCAGCAGCCAAGTCGGGGATGGCTACACCTTC; CDR3aa: CASSQVGDGYTF
d_gene: NA; j_gene: TRBJ2-7; v_gene: TRBV4-3; abundance: many; CDR3nt: TGCGCCAGCAGCCAAGCTCGGTCCGGCTACGGGGATGACGAGCAGTACTTC; CDR3aa: CASSQARSGYGDDEQYF
d_gene: TRBD1; j_gene: TRBJ1-6; v_gene: TRBV12-3/TRBV12-4; abundance: few; CDR3nt: TGTGCCAGCAGCCCGACAGGGAGAGGCGGCTCACCCCTCCACTTT; CDR3aa: CASSPTGRGGSPLHF
d_gene: TRBD1; j_gene: TRBJ2-3; v_gene: TRBV5-1; abundance: NA; CDR3nt: TGCGCCAGCAGCGTGGACAGGGGGCGGCCAGATACGCAGTATTTT; CDR3aa: CASSVDRGRPDTQYF
d_gene: TRBD1; j_gene: TRBJ1-2; v_gene: TRBV19; abundance: few; CDR3nt: TGTGCCAGCACTTCCCCCGGGACAGTCTTGGGCTACACCTTC; CDR3aa: CASTSPGTVLGYTF
d_gene: NA; j_gene: TRBJ1-2; v_gene: TRBV5-1; abundance: NA; CDR3nt: TGCGCCAGCAGCTTGGATCAGGCGACTAACTATGGCTACACCTTC; CDR3aa: CASSLDQATNYGYTF
d_gene: TRBD1; j_gene: TRBJ1-6; v_gene: TRBV28; abundance: few; CDR3nt: TGTGCCAGTGCGACAGGGCCCGTTTATAATTCACCCCTCCACTTT; CDR3aa: CASATGPVYNSPLHF
d_gene: TRBD2; j_gene: TRBJ2-1; v_gene: TRBV6-2/TRBV6-3; abundance: NA; CDR3nt: TGTGCCAGCAGTTACGGGGGCGGGAGGAGCTCCTACAATGAGCAGTTCTTC; CDR3aa: CASSYGGGRSSYNEQFF
d_gene: NA; j_gene: TRBJ2-1; v_gene: TRBV6-5; abundance: NA; CDR3nt: TGTGCCAGCAGTGCGGCGGATGAGCAGTTCTTC; CDR3aa: CASSAADEQFF
d_gene: NA; j_gene: TRBJ2-7; v_gene: TRBV29-1; abundance: NA; CDR3nt: TGCAGCGTTCAAACAGGGATCTCCTACGAGCAGTACTTC; CDR3aa: CSVQTGISYEQYF
d_gene: TRBD1; j_gene: TRBJ1-2; v_gene: TRBV2; abundance: NA; CDR3nt: TGTGCCAGCACCATCAGGGGGCTCGGTGGCTACACCTTC; CDR3aa: CASTIRGLGGYTF
d_gene: NA; j_gene: TRBJ2-3; v_gene: TRBV20-1; abundance: NA; CDR3nt: TGCAGTGCTAGAGGAGCCCAATCGGATACGCAGTATTTT; CDR3aa: CSARGAQSDTQYF
d_gene: TRBD1; j_gene: TRBJ2-1; v_gene: TRBV27; abundance: NA; CDR3nt: TGTGCCAGCAGTACCTCAACAGGGGCAGGGGGAGAGACCCAGTTCTTC; CDR3aa: CASSTSTGAGGETQFF